This record concerns one T cell receptor beta chain sequence. Its antigen is undetermined. This specimen comes from a study of OX40 agonist ivuxolimab in advanced cancers. Study information: Dose-escalation patients were diagnosed with hepatocellular carcinoma, melanoma, renal cell cancer or head and neck cancer. Averaging approximately 60 years in age, with a range of roughly 20 to 79, the cohort was approximately 84% male.

The CDR3 loop spans 15 amino acids. The J segment lost 6 bases and the V segment lost 1 base, leaving 6 bases of the junction unmatched. Germline CDR1 is SGHNT and CDR2 is YENEEA. Clones were read by immunoSEQ multiplex PCR, and TCRdb kept only the in-frame ones, dropping some. The profile covers just over 90,000 clones, with about 90% appearing a single time and under 0.95% taken by the ten largest. Study outcomes and limitations: Among the lowest peripheral clonal expansion occurred in 0.1-3.0 mg/kg partial responders. In CD8+ T cells, expanded clones were on average more numerous than in CD4+.

V usage is TRBV11-3 and J usage is TRBJ2-1; TRBD2 matches at 7 bases. This TCR was sampled from an adult with an advanced solid tumor such as melanoma, head and neck, liver or kidney cancer. The sample consisted of CD4+ or CD8+ T cells sorted from blood, taken in a trial of the OX40 agonist ivuxolimab. The CDR3 bases are TGTGCCAGCAGCTTAGTCTCACTAGCGCGCAATGAGCAGTTCTTC. Translating gives CASSLVSLARNEQFF.